This T cell receptor (beta chain) emerged from a study of human T cells and chemical hapten exposure (dated by TCRdb to 2020 to 2022). The study in broad terms: For sensitization, 2% DPC in acetone was applied to a roughly 2 cm by roughly 2 cm area of upper inner arm skin. Throughout the study period of roughly five months, patients also received therapeutic DPC doses to the scalp every week. Patch tests used Finn chambers with 0.01% DPC on the upper back, scored after 6 days by International Contact Dermatitis Research Group standards. Alopecia areata with under or over 50% scalp involvement, alopecia totalis and alopecia universalis were represented in the patient cohort, which was mostly female. Libraries were pooled for sequencing, and variation in per-sample TCR yields was attributed mainly to small differences in library volumes within the pool. Peripheral blood TCR repertoire changes were tracked in vivo in alopecia patients during primary and secondary sensitization to the hapten diphenylcyclopropenone (DPC). Blood was sampled from patients pre-sensitization (week 0) and at 2, 6 and about 24 weeks after DPC sensitization. For TCR sequencing, blood came from 25 to 35 alopecia patients at anywhere from one to four time points (pre-sensitization, 2, 6 and 24 weeks).

Points the paper makes about the study in general: DPC sensitization did not change how many TCRs were above 1 in 1000 frequency, and no evidence was found of alterations in global repertoire structure. After repeated subsampling, changes were observed in the strength of the expansion versus patch-test correlation and in the threshold at which the correlation became significant. Significantly more large CDR3 similarity clusters were formed by expanded TCRs than by pre-sensitization or healthy control sets, consistent with antigen-driven responses. Patch test score was positively correlated with the number of PT1 expanded TCRs, with significance at thresholds 8, 16 and 32 but not at 4. Because all patients had alopecia, a presumed autoimmune disease, the immune response of the patients might differ from that of healthy individuals.

This specimen's time point label, interpreted: patch test 2, 6 weeks after DPC sensitization. Reading the label with the study, this specimen's treatment or condition is: therapeutic diphenylcyclopropenone sensitization with weekly scalp DPC. At every patch-test visit, the blood draw took place before the patch test was put on. To be eligible, patients had to be aged 18 to 70, diagnosed with alopecia and judged suitable for DPC therapy, while pregnant patients were excluded. Total RNA was extracted from unfractionated whole blood that had been collected in Tempus Blood RNA tubes. This clonotype occurred a few times. This clone's antigen is unknown. The input lacks base qualities; no much larger clone sits a single base away. At the junction V is shortened by 1 base and J by 5 bases, with 12 bases in between. Sequences LGHNA (CDR1) and YNFKEQ (CDR2) are obtained from the germline V gene. Measured from the cysteine to the phenylalanine, the CDR3 is 14 residues long. Only CDR3 DNA remains: 42 bases, in frame from the first base.

Library method: RACE. Sequencing was carried out with a NextSeq 500. Library preparation attached unique molecular identifiers to individual cDNA molecules for quantitative, reproducible TCR counting. For every blood RNA sample, sequencing covered both the TCR alpha and TCR beta chains. On the study's bioinformatics: A median of about 87,000 TCRs per sample was observed, with a range of about 23,224 to 750,000. V, J and CDR3 annotation of the TCR reads was performed with the Decombinator software suite. For PS versus PT1 abundance plots, all samples were subsampled to the same number of TCRs (28,000). TCRs were defined as expanded if absent before sensitization and observed at least eight times at the 2-week time point. TCRdb trimmed the raw reads at Q25, called clones with MiXCR and kept productive beta chains. Each entry merges the rows of one CDR3 protein and shows their most common DNA and genes. These V and J calls derive from TCRdb rather than the authors' analysis. The sample table lists about 140,000 distinct CDR3 sequences, 10% to 15% of them with a count of one. Together, the top ten hold roughly 1.4% of the sample.

The receptor was isolated from a woman aged 50 to 60 with alopecia areata. Some clones in this sample may be carry-over from other donors' samples. This chain joins TRBV4-2 to TRBJ2-7, with TRBD2 perhaps the D gene, on 5 matching bases. The sample consisted of whole blood, taken in connection with sensitization to the hapten diphenylcyclopropenone (DPC). The CDR3 reads CASSQAVSVNEQYF. The nucleotides read TGTGCCAGCAGCCAAGCAGTTAGCGTTAACGAGCAGTACTTC.